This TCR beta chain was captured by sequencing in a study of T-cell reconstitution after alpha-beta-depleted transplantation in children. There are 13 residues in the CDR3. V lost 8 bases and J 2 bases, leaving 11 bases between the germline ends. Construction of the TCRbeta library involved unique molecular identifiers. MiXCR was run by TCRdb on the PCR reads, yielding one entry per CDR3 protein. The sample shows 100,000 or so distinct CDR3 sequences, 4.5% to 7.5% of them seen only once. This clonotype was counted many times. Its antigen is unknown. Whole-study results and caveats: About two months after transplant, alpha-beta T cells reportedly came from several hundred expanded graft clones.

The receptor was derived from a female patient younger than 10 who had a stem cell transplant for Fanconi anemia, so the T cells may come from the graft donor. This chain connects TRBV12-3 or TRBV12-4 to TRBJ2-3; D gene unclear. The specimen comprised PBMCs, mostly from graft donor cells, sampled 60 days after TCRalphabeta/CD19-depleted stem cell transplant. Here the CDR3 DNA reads TGTGCCAGCCGTTACGGTGACACAGATACGCAGTATTTT. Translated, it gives CASRYGDTDTQYF.